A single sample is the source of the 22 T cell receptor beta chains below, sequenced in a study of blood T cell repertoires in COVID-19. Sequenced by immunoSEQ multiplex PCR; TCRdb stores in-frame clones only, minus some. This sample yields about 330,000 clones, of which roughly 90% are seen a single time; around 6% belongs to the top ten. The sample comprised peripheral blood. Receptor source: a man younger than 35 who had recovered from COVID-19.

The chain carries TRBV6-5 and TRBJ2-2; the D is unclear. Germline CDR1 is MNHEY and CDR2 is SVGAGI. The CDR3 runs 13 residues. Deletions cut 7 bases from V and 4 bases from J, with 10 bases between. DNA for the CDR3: TGTGCCAGCACCGCGTACTTCACCGGGGAGCTGTTTTTT. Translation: CASTAYFTGELFF.

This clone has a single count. CDR3: CASSVQGAGEQETQYF. The CDR3 DNA follows: TGTGCCAGCAGTGTACAGGGGGCTGGAGAACAAGAGACCCAGTACTTC. This chain joins TRBV6-1 and TRBJ2-5; 9 bases line up with TRBD1. This CDR3 contains 16 residues. V lost 4 bases and J lost 2; bases outside the gene matches: 8. The germline V gene encodes CDR1 MNHNS and CDR2 SASEGT.

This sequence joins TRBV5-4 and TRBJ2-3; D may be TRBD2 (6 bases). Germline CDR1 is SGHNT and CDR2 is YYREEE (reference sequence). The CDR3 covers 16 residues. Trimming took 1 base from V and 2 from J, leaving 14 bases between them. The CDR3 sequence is CASSLTGGNPTDTQYF. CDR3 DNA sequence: TGTGCCAGCAGCTTGACAGGCGGGAATCCCACAGATACGCAGTATTTT.

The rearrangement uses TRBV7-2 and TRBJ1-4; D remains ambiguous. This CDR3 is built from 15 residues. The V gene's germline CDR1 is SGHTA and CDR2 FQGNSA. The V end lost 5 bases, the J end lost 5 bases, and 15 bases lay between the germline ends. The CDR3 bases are TGTGCCAGCAGCCCTCTGACGGGAATGAATGAAAAACTGTTTTTT. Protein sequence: CASSPLTGMNEKLFF. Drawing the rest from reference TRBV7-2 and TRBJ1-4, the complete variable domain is GAGVSQSPSNKVTEKGKDVELRCDPISGHTALYWYRQSLGQGLEFLIYFQGNSAPDKSGLPSDRFSAERTGGSVSTLTIQRTQQEDSAVYLCASSPLTGMNEKLFFGSGTQLSVL.

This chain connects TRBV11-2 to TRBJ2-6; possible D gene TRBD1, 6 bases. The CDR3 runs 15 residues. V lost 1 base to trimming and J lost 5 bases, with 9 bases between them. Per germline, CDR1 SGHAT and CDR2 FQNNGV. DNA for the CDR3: TGTGCCAGCAGCTTAGTGGGGGCACGGGCCAACGTCCTGACTTTC. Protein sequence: CASSLVGARANVLTF.

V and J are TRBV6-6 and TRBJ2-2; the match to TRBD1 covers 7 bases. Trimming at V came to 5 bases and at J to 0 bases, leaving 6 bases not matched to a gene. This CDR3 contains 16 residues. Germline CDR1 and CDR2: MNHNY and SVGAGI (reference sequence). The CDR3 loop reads CASSPDRFANTGELFF. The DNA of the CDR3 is TGTGCCAGCAGTCCGGACAGGTTTGCGAACACCGGGGAGCTGTTTTTT.

DNA of the CDR3: TGTGCCAGCAACGTACAGATGAACACTGAAGCTTTCTTT. As protein: CASNVQMNTEAFF. The chain joins TRBV5-8 to TRBJ1-1; D unresolved. Deletions cut 6 bases from V and 0 bases from J, with 9 bases between. This CDR3 spans 13 amino acids. The V gene's germline CDR1 is SGHTS and CDR2 YDEGEE.

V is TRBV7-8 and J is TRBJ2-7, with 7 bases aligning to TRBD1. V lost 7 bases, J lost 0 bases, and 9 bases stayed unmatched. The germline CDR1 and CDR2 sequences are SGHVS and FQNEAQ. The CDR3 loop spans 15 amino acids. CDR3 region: CASKGGPYSSYEQYF. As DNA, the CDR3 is TGTGCCAGCAAAGGGGGCCCATATAGCTCCTACGAGCAGTACTTC.

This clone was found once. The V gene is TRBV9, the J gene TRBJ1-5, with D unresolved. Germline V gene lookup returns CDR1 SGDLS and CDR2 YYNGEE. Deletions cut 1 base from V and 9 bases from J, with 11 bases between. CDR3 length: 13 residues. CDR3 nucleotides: TGTGCCAGCAGCGTAAAGGATGGGCGGCCCCAGCATTTT. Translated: CASSVKDGRPQHF.

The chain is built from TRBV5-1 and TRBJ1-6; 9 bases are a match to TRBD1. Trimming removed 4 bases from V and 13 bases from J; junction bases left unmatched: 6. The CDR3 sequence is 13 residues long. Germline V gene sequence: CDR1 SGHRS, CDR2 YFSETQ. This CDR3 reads CASSPGTGFPLHF. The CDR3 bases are TGCGCCAGCAGCCCCGGGACAGGGTTCCCCCTCCACTTT. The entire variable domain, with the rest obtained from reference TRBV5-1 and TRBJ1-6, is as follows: KAGVTQTPRYLIKTRGQQVTLSCSPISGHRSVSWYQQTPGQGLQFLFEYFSETQRNKGNFPGRFSGRQFSNSRSEMNVSTLELGDSALYLCASSPGTGFPLHFGNGTRLTVT.

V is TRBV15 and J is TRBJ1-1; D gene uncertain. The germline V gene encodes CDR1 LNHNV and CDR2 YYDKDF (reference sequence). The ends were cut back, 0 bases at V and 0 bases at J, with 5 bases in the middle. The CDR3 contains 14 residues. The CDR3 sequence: CATSRESVNTEAFF. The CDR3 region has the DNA TGTGCCACCAGCAGAGAGTCGGTGAACACTGAAGCTTTCTTT. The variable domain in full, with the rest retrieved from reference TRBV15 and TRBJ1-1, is DAMVIQNPRYQVTQFGKPVTLSCSQTLNHNVMYWYQQKSSQAPKLLFHYYDKDFNNEADTPDNFQSRRPNTSFCFLDIRSPGLGDTAMYLCATSRESVNTEAFFGQGTRLTVV.

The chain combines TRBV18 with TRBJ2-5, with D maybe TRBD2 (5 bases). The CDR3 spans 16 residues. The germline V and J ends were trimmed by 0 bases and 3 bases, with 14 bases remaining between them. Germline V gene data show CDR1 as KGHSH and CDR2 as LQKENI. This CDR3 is CASSPPGAESEETQYF. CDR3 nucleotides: TGTGCCAGCTCACCACCGGGAGCAGAATCCGAAGAGACCCAGTACTTC.

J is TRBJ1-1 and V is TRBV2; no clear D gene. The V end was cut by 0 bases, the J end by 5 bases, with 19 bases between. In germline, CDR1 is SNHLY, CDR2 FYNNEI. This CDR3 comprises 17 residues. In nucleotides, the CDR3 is TGTGCCAGCAGTGAAGCGCTTCGGGGATCTGGAGTGACTGAAGCTTTCTTT. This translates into CASSEALRGSGVTEAFF.

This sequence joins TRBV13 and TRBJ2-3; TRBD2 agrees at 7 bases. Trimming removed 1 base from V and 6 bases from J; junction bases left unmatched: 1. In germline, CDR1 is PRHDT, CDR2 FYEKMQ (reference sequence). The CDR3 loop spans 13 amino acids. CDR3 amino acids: CASSLVRGDTQYF. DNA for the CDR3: TGTGCCAGCAGCTTAGTGCGGGGGGATACGCAGTATTTT.

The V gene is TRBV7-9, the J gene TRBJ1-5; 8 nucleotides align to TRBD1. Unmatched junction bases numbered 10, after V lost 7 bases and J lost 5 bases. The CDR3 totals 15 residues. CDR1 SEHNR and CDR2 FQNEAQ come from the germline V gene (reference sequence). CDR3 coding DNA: TGTGCCAGCACTTCTACCCAGGGGGCCGATCAGCCCCAGCATTTT. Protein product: CASTSTQGADQPQHF.

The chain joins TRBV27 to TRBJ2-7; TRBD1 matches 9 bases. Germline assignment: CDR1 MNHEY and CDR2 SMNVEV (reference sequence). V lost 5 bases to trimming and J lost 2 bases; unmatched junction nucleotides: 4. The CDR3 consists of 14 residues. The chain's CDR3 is CASSPRQGAYEQYF. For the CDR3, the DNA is TGTGCCAGCAGTCCCCGACAGGGGGCCTACGAGCAGTACTTC.

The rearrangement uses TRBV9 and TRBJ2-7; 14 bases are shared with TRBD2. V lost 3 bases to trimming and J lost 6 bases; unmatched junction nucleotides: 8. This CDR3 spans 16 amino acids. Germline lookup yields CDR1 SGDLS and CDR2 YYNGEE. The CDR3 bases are TGTGCCAGCAGCGGGGGACTAGCGGGAGCGGCGGGCGAGCAGTACTTC. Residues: CASSGGLAGAAGEQYF.

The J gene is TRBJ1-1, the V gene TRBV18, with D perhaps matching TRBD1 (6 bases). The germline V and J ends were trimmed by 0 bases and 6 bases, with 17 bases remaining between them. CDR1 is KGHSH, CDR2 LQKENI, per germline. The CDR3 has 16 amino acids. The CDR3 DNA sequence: TGTGCCAGCTCACCACCCAGTCAACAGGGCAGGGCTGAAGCTTTCTTT. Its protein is CASSPPSQQGRAEAFF.

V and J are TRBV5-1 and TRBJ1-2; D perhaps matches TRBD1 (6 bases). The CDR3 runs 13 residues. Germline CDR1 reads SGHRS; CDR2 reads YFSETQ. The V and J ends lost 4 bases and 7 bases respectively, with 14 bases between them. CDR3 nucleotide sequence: TGCGCCAGCAGCCTGGGCCAGGGGTTTGGCTACACCTTC. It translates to CASSLGQGFGYTF.

CDR3 bases: TGTGCCAGCTCACCGACAGGGAACTATGGCTACACCTTC. Translation gives CASSPTGNYGYTF. The V and J genes are TRBV18 and TRBJ1-2, with 7 bases aligning to TRBD1. After removal of 3 bases from V and 2 bases from J, the junction contained 0 bases not matched to a gene. Germline CDR1 KGHSH, CDR2 LQKENI. This CDR3 has 13 amino acids.

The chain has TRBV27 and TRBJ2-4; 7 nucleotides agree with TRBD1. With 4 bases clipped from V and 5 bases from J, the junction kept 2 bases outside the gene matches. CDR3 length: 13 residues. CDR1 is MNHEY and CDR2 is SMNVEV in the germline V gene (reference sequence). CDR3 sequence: CASSWDRENIQYF. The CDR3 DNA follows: TGTGCCAGCAGTTGGGACAGAGAAAACATTCAGTACTTC.

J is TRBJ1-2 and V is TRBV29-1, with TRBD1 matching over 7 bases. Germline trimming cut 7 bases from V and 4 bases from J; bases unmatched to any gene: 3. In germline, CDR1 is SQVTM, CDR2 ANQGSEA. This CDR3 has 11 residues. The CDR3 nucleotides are TGCAGCGCAGGGACAGTCTATGGCTACACCTTC. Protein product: CSAGTVYGYTF.